This TCR beta chain was retrieved from a study of regulatory T cells in long-lasting Graves disease. About the research overall: Patients with new Graves' disease had used antithyroid drugs below 3 months.

As for this clonotype: Its matching antigen is unknown.

General observations from the study: Persistent disease preferred TRBV28, TRBJ1-2 and TRBJ2-5; new disease, TRBV20-1 and TRBJ2-1. Comparison showed that persistent patients shared more public clonotypes (about 2,800) than new patients (approximately 1,000).

Time point in this sample: newly diagnosed GD, antithyroid drugs for less than 3 months. Construction of the TCR library relied on RNA isolated from PBMCs. CDR3 length equals 14 residues. The germline gives CDR1 LNHNV, CDR2 YYDKDF (reference sequence). V lost 3 bases and J lost 2, with 10 bases in between. The authors built TCR beta libraries using iRepertoire HTBI primers and Arm-PCR of CDR3 regions. TCRdb re-derived calls from the multiplex PCR reads in MiXCR, one entry per CDR3 protein. The repertoire holds roughly 520,000 distinct CDR3 sequences, more than 10% seen once, with 8% to 10% in the top ten. The sample was also reused in another study, on T cells in Graves' hyperthyroidism and ophthalmopathy. That source reports: Using the HTBI primer set, a first-round RT-PCR was run on the TCR CDR3.

This chain joins TRBV15 and TRBJ1-2, with D perhaps TRBD1 (6 bases). Specimen: peripheral blood mononuclear cells (PBMCs), collected at new diagnosis, from a patient treated with antithyroid drugs. This clonotype was sampled from a young woman with Graves disease. The CDR3 DNA sequence: TGTGCCACCAGCAGCCGGACAGCGAACTATGGCTACACCTTC. This sequence encodes CATSSRTANYGYTF.